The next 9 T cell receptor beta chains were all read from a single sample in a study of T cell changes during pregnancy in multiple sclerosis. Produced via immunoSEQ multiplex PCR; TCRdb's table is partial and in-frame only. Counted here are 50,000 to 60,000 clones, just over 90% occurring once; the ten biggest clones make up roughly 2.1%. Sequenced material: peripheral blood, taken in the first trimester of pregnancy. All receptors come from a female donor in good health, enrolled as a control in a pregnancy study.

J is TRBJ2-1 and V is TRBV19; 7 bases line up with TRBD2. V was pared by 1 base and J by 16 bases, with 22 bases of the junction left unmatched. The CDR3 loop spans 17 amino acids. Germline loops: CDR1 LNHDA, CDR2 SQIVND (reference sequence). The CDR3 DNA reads TGTGCCAGTAGTATAGGGGGTCGGGGAGCGGGGACCCCTGGGTATTTCTTC. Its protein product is CASSIGGRGAGTPGYFF. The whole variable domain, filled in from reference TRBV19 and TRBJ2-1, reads DGGITQSPKYLFRKEGQNVTLSCEQNLNHDAMYWYRQDPGQGLRLIYYSQIVNDFQKGDIAEGYSVSREKKESFPLTVTSAQKNPTAFYLCASSIGGRGAGTPGYFFGPGTRLTVL.

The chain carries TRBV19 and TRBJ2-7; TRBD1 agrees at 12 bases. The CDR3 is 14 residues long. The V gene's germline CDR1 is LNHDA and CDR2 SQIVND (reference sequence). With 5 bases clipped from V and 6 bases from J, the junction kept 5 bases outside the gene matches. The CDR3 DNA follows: TGTGCCAGTAGTCAAGGGACAGGGGGCCGCGAGCAGTACTTC. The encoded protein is CASSQGTGGREQYF.

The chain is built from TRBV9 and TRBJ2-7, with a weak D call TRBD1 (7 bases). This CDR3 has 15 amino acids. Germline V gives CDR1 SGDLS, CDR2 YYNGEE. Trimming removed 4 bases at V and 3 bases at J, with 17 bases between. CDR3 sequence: CASSSAGQKGYEQYF. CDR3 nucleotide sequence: TGTGCCAGCAGCTCCGCGGGACAGAAGGGCTACGAGCAGTACTTC.

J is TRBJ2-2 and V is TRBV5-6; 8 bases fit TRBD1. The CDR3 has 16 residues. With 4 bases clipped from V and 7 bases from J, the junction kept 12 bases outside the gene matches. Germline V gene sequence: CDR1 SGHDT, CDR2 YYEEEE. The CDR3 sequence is CASSNTATGVIGELFF. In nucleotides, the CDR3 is TGTGCCAGCAGCAATACCGCGACAGGGGTGATCGGGGAGCTGTTTTTT.

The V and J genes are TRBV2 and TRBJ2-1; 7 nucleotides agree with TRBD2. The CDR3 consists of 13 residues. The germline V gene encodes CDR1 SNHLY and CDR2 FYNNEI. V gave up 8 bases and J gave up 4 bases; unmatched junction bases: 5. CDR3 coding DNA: TGTGCCAGCGGGACTACCCTTTACAATGAGCAGTTCTTC. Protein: CASGTTLYNEQFF.

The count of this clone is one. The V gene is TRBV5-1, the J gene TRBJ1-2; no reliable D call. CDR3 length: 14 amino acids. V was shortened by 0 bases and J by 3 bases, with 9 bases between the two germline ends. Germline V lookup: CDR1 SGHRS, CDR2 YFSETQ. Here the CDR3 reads CASSLDAGHYGYTF. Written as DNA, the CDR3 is TGCGCCAGCAGCTTGGACGCAGGCCACTATGGCTACACCTTC. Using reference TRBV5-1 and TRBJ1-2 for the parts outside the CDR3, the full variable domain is KAGVTQTPRYLIKTRGQQVTLSCSPISGHRSVSWYQQTPGQGLQFLFEYFSETQRNKGNFPGRFSGRQFSNSRSEMNVSTLELGDSALYLCASSLDAGHYGYTFGSGTRLTVV.

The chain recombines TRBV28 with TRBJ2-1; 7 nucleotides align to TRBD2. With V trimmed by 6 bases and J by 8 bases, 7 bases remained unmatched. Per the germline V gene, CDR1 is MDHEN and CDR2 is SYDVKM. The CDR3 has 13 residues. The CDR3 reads CASSHRLAHEQFF. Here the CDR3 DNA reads TGTGCCAGCAGCCATAGACTAGCCCATGAGCAGTTCTTC.

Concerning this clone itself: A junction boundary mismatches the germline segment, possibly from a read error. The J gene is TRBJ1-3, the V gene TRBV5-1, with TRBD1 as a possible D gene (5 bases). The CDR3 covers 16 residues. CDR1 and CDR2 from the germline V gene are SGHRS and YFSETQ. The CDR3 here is CASSLTWGVSGSTIYF. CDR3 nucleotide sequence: TGCGCCAGCAGCTTGACGTGGGGGGTCTCTGGAAGCACCATATATTTT.

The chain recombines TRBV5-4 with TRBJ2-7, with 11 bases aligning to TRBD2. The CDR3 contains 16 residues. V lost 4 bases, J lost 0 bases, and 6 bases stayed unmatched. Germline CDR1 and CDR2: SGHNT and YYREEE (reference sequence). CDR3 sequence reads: CASSVGLAVSSYEQYF. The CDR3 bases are TGTGCCAGCAGCGTGGGACTAGCGGTTAGCTCCTACGAGCAGTACTTC.